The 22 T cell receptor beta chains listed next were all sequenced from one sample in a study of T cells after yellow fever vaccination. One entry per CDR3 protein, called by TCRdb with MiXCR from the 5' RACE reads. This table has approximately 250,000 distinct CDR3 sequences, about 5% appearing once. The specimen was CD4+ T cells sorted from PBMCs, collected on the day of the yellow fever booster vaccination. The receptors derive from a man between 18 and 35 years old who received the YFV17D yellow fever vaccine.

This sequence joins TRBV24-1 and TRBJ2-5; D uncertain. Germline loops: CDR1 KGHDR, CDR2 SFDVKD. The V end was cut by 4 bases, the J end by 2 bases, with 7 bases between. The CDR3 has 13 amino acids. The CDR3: CATSEGPQETQYF. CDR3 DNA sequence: TGTGCCACCAGTGAAGGACCTCAAGAGACCCAGTACTTC.

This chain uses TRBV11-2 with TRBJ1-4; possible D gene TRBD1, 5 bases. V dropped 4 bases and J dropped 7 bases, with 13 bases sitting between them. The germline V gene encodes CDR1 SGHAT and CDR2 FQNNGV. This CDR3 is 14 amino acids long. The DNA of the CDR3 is TGTGCCAGCAGCTCCCCAGGGCTGGGTGAAAAACTGTTTTTT. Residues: CASSSPGLGEKLFF.

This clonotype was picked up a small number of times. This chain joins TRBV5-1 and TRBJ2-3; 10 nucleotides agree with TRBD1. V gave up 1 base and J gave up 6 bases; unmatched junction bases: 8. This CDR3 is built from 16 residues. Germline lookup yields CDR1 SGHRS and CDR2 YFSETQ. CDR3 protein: CASSLSWDRGSDTQYF. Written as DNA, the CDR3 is TGCGCCAGCAGCTTGAGCTGGGACAGGGGATCGGATACGCAGTATTTT.

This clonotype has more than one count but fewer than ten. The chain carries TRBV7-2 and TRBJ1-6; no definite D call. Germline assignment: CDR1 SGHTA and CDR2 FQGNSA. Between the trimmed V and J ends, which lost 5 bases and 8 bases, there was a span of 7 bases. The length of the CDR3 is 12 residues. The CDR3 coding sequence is TGTGCCAGCAGCCGAGATTATTCACCCCTCCACTTT. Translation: CASSRDYSPLHF.

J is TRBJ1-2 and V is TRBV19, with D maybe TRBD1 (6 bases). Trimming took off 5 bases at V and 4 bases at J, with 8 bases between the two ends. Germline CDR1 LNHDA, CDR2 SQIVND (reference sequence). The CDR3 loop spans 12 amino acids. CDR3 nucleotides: TGTGCCAGTAGTGCACAGGGCTATGGCTACACCTTC. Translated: CASSAQGYGYTF.

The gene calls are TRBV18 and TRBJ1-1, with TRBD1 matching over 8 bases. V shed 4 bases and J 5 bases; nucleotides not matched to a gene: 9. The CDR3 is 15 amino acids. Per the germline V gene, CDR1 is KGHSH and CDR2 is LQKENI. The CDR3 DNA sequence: TGTGCCAGCTCACTCTCCTACAGGGGGGGGACTGAAGCTTTCTTT. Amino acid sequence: CASSLSYRGGTEAFF.

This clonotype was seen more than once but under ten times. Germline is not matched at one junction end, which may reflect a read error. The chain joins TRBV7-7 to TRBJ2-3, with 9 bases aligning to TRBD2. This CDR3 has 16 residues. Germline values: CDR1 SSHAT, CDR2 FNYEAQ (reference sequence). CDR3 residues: CASSLGAGGPTDTQYF. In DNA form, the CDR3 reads TGTGCTAGCAGCTTAGGGGCGGGGGGGCCCACAGATACGCAGTATTTT.

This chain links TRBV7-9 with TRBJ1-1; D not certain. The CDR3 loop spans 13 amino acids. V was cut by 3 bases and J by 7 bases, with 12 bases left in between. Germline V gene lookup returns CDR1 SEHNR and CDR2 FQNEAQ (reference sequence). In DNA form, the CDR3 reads TGTGCCAGCAGCTTGACCAGAATCAATGAAGCTTTCTTT. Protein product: CASSLTRINEAFF.

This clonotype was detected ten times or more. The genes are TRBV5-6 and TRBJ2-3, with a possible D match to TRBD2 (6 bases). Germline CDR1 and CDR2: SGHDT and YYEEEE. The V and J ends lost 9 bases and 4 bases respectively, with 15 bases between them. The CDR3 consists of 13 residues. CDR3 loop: CATSLRGADTQYF. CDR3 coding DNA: TGTGCCACCTCCCTGCGGGGAGCAGATACGCAGTATTTT.

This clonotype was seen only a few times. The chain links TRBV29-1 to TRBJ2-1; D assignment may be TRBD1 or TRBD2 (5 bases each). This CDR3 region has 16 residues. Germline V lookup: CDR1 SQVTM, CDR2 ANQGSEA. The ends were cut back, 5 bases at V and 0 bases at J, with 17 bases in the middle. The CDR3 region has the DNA TGCAGCGTTCTGACCCCGGGACGCAACTCCTACAATGAGCAGTTCTTC. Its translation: CSVLTPGRNSYNEQFF.

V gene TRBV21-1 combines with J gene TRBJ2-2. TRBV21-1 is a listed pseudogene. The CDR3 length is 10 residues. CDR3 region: CADCPGELFF. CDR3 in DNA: TGTGCCGACTGCCCCGGGGAGCTGTTTTTT.

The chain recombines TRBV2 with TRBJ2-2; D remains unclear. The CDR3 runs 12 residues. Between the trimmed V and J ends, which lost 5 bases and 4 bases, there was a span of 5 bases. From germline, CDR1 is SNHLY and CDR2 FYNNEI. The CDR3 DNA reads TGTGCCAGCAGTACAGTCACCGGGGAGCTGTTTTTT. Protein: CASSTVTGELFF.

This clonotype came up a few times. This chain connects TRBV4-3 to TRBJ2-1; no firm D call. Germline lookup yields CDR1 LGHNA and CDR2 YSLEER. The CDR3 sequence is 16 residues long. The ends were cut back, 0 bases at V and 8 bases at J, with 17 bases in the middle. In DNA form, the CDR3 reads TGCGCCAGCAGCCAAGAATTGCAGCAGATATACTATGAGCAGTTCTTC. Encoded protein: CASSQELQQIYYEQFF.

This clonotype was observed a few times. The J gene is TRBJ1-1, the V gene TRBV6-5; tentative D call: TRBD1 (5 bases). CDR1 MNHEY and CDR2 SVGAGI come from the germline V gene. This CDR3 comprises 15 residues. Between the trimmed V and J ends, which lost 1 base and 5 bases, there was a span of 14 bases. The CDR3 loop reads CASSYWGTRKTEAFF. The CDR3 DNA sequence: TGTGCCAGCAGTTACTGGGGGACGAGGAAGACTGAAGCTTTCTTT.

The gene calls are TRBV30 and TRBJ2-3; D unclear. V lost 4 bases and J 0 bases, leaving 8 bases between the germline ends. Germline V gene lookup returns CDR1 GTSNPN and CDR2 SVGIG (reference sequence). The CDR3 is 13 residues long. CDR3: CAWNRLSTDTQYF. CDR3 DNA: TGTGCCTGGAATAGGCTAAGCACAGATACGCAGTATTTT.

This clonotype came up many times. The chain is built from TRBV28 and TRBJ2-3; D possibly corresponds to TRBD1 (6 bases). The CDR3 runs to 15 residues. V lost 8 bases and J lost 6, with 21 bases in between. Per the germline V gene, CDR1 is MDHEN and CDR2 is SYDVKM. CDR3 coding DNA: TGTGCCAGCGGATTATTCTTCAGGGGAACGGATACGCAGTATTTT. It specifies CASGLFFRGTDTQYF.

CDR3 loop: CSAPRAETQYF. The CDR3 DNA sequence: TGCAGTGCTCCTCGGGCGGAGACCCAGTACTTC. V usage is TRBV20-1 and J usage is TRBJ2-5; D not resolved. The CDR3 totals 11 residues. The ends were cut back, 5 bases at V and 5 bases at J, with 9 bases in the middle. Germline V gene sequence: CDR1 DFQATT, CDR2 SNEGSKA (reference sequence).

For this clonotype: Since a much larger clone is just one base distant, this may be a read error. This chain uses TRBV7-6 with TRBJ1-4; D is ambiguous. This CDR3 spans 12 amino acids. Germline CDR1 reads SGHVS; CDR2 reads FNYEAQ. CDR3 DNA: TGTGCCAGCAACTTATGGAATGAAAAACTGTTTTTT. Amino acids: CASNLWNEKLFF.

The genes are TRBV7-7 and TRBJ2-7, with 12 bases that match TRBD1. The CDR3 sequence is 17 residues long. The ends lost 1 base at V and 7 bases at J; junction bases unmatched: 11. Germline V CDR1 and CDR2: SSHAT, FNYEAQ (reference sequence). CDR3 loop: CASSLEYGDRGRGEQYF. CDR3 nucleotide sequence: TGTGCCAGCAGCTTAGAATACGGGGACAGGGGGCGCGGGGAGCAGTACTTC.

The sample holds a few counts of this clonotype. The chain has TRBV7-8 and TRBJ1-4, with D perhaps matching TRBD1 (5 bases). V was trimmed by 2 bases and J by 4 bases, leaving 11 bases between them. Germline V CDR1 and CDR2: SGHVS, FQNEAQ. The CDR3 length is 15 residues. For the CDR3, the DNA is TGTGCCAGCAGCTTATTTGGGGGAAGTAATGAAAAACTGTTTTTT. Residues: CASSLFGGSNEKLFF. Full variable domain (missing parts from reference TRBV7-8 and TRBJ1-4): GAGVSQSPRYKVAKRGQDVALRCDPISGHVSLFWYQQALGQGPEFLTYFQNEAQLDKSGLPSDRFFAERPEGSVSTLKIQRTQQEDSAVYLCASSLFGGSNEKLFFGSGTQLSVL.

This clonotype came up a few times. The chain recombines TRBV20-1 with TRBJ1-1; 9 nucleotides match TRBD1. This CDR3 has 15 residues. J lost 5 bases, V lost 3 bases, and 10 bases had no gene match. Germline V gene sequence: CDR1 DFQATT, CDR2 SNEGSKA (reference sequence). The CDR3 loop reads CSARWGTGSWTEAFF. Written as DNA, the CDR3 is TGCAGTGCTAGGTGGGGGACAGGGTCGTGGACTGAAGCTTTCTTT.

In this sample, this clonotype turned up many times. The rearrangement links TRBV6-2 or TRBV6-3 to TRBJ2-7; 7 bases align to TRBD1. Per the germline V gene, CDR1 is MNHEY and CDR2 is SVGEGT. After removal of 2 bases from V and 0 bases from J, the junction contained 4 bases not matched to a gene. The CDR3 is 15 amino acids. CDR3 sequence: CASSYQGESSYEQYF. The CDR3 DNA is TGTGCCAGCAGTTACCAGGGGGAGAGCTCCTACGAGCAGTACTTC.